This TCR beta chain is from a study of molecular identifiers for immune sequencing clone quantification. Study overall: In replicates, the authors split RNA from approximately 20,000 or 100,000 naive CD8 cells five ways and sequenced four. The study's findings and limits: Jurkat TCR RNA spiked in from one cell reportedly remained identifiable amid about a million naive cells.

Previously described methods and listed TCR primers produced bulk TCR libraries. TCRdb itself ran the PCR reads through MiXCR, one entry per CDR3 protein. The table lists about 630,000 distinct CDR3 sequences, roughly 27% of them singletons. Many counts were recorded for this clonotype. As yet, its antigen is unknown. The CDR3 consists of 16 residues. Germline loops: CDR1 MNHEY, CDR2 SVGEGT. V was trimmed by 0 bases and J by 4 bases, leaving 14 bases between them. Sequencing was done on a sample of naive CD8+ T cells from blood, with Jurkat cell RNA spiked in. Indicated subset: FACS-sorted CD8+CD4-CCR7+CD45RA+ naive T cells. V is TRBV6-2 or TRBV6-3 and J is TRBJ2-3, with a tentative D call TRBD1 (6 bases). The origin of this receptor is a human donor in good health. Some libraries in this study had Jurkat cell RNA spiked in. Written as DNA, the CDR3 is TGTGCCAGCAGTTACTCGAAAACAGAGGGGGCAGATACGCAGTATTTT. Encoded protein: CASSYSKTEGADTQYF.